Reported below is one T cell receptor beta chain. The record originates from a study of blood T cell repertoires in COVID-19. With 3 bases clipped from V and 7 bases from J, the junction kept 7 bases outside the gene matches. This CDR3 contains 14 residues. Germline CDR1 and CDR2: LGHNT and FRNRAP. Original methodology: By means of reference gene primer amplification, nucleated cell counts were estimated. Data came from immunoSEQ multiplex PCR; TCRdb stores just in-frame clones and leaves some out. V, J and clone size were drawn from that table, and D and trimming were deduced from the DNA. Here the sample spans about 76,000 clones, 75% to 90% being singletons.

The J gene is TRBJ2-7, the V gene TRBV12-5; 9 bases fit TRBD1. This TCR was sampled from a human donor in a cohort sampled during active COVID-19. The sample comprised peripheral blood. The CDR3 DNA follows: TGTGCTAGTGGTTTCGGACAGGGGACGAATGAGCAGTACTTC. Its protein is CASGFGQGTNEQYF.